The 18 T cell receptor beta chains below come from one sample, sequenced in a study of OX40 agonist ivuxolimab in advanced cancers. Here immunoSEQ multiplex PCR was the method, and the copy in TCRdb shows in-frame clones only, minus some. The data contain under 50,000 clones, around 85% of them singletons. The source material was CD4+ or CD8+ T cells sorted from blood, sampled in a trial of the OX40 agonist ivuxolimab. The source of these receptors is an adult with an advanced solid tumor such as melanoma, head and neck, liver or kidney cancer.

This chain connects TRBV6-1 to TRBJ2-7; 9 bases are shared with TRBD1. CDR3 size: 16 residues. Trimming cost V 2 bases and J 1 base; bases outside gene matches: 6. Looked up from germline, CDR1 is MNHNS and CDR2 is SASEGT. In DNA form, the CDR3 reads TGTGCCAGCAGTGAAATAGGGACAGGGCGATCCTACGAGCAGTACGTC. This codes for CASSEIGTGRSYEQYV.

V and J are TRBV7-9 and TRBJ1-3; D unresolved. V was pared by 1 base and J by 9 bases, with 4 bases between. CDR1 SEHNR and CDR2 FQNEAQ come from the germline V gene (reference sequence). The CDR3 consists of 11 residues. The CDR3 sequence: CASSLGATIYF. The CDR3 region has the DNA TGTGCCAGCAGCTTAGGGGCCACCATATATTTT.

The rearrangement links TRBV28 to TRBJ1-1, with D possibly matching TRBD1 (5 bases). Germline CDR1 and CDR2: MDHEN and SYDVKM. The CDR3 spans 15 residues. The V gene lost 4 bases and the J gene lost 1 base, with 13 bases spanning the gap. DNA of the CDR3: TGTGCCAGCAGTTCTCCGGGACTCCCGAACACTGAAGCTTTCTTT. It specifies CASSSPGLPNTEAFF.

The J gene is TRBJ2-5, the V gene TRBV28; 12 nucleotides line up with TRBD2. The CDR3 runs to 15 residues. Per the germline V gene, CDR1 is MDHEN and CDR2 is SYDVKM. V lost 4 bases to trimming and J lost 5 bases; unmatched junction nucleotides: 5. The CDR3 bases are TGTGCCAGCAGTTCGACTAGCGGGGGCCGGGAGACCCAGTACTTC. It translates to CASSSTSGGRETQYF.

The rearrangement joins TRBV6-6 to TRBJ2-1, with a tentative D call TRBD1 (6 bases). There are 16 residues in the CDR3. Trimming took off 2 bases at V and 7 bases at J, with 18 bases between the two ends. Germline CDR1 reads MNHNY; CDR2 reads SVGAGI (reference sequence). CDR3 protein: CASSYAAGTPGNEQFF. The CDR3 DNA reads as TGTGCCAGCAGTTACGCAGCCGGGACACCGGGTAATGAGCAGTTCTTC.

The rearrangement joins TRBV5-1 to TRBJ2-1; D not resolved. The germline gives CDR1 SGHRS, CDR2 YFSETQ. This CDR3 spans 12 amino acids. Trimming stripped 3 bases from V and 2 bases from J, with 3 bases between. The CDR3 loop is CASSSAYNEQFF. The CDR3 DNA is TGCGCCAGCAGCTCGGCCTACAATGAGCAGTTCTTC.

For the CDR3, the DNA is TGTGCCAGCAGCTTGGTAGACAGGGGAGGGTATGGCTACACCTTC. It specifies CASSLVDRGGYGYTF. The chain carries TRBV5-8 and TRBJ1-2; 8 bases fit TRBD1. The germline V gene encodes CDR1 SGHTS and CDR2 YDEGEE. The V gene end was trimmed by 0 bases and the J gene end by 5 bases; junction bases not matched to a gene: 6. The CDR3 sequence is 15 residues long.

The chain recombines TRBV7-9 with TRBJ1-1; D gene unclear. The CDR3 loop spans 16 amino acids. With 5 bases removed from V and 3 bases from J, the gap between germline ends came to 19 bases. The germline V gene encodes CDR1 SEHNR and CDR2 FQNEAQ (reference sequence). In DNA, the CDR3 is TGTGCCAGCAGCCCCCAGATGGCCGCTTCTTACACTGAAGCTTTCTTT. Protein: CASSPQMAASYTEAFF.

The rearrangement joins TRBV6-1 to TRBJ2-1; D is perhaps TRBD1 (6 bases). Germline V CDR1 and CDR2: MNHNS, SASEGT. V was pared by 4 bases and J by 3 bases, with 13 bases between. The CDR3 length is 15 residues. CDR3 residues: CASSAPDRYYNEQFF. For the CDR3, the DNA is TGTGCCAGCAGTGCTCCGGACAGATACTACAATGAGCAGTTCTTC.

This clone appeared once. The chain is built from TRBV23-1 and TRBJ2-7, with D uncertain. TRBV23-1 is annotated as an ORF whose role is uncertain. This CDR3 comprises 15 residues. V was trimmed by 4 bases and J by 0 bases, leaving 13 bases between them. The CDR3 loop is CASSLFIGISYEQYV. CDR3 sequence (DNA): TGCGCCAGCAGTCTATTTATAGGTATCTCCTACGAGCAGTACGTC.

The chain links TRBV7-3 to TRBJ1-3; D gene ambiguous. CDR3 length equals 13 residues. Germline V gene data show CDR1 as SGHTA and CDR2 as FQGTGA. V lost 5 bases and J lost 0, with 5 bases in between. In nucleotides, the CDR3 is TGTGCCAGCAGCCCTCCCTCTGGAAACACCATATATTTT. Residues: CASSPPSGNTIYF.

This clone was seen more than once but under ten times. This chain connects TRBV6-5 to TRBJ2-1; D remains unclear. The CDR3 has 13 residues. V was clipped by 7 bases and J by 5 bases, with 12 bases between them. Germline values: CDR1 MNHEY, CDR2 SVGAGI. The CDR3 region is CASTSAEHNEQFF. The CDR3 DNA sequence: TGTGCCAGCACCTCCGCGGAGCACAATGAGCAGTTCTTC.

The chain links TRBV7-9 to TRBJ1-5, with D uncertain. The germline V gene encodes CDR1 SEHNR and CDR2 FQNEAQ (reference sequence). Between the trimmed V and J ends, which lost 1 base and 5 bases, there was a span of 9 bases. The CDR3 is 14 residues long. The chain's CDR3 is CASSLEFPDQPQHF. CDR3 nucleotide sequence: TGTGCCAGCAGCTTAGAATTTCCTGATCAGCCCCAGCATTTT.

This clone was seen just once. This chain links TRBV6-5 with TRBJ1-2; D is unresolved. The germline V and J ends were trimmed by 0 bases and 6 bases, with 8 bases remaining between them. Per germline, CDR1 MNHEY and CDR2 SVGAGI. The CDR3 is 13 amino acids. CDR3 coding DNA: TGTGCCAGCAGTTACTCGGGAAAGGATGGCTACACCTTC. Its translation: CASSYSGKDGYTF.

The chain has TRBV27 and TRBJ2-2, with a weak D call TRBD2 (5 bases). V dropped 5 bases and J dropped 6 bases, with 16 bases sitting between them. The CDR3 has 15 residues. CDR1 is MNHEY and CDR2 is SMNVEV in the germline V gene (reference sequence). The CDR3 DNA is TGTGCCAGCAGTCCAATCGGTCGGGGATCCGGGGAGCTGTTTTTT. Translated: CASSPIGRGSGELFF.

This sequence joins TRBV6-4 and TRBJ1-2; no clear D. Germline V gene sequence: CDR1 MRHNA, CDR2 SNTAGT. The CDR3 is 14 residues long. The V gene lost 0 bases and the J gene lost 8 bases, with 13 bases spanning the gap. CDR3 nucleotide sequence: TGTGCCAGCAGTGACTCGAGTTACGGGAGGGGCTACACCTTC. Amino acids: CASSDSSYGRGYTF.

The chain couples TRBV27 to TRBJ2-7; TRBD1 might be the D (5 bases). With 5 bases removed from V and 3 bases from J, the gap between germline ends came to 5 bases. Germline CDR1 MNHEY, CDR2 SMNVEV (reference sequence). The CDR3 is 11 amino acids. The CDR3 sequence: CASSQGYEQYF. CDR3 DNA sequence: TGTGCCAGCAGTCAGGGCTACGAGCAGTACTTC.

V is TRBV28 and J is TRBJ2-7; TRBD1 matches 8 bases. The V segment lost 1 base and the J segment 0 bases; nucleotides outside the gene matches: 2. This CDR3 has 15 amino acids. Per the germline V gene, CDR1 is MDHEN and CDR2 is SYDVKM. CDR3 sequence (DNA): TGTGCCAGCAGTTTATCTGACAGGGGCTCCTACGAGCAGTACGTC. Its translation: CASSLSDRGSYEQYV.